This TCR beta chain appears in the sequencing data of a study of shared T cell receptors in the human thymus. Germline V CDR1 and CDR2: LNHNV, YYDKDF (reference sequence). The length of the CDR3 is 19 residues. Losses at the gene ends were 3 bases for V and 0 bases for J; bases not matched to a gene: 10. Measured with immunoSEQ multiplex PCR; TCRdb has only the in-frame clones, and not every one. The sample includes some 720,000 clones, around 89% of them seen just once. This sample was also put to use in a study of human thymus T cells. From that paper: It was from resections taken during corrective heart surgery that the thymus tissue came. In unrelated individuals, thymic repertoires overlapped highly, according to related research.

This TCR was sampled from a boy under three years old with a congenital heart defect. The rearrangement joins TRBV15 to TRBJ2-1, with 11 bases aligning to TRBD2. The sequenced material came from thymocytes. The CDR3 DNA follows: TGTGCCACCAGCAGGACTAGCGGGAAGAGGGCTAGCTCCTACAATGAGCAGTTCTTC. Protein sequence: CATSRTSGKRASSYNEQFF.